Given below is one T cell receptor beta chain in context. The antigen it binds to is not known. Nothing much larger sits one base from this clone, and base qualities are not available. Reading from cysteine to phenylalanine, the CDR3 counts 15 amino acids. Only CDR3 DNA remains: 45 bases, in frame from the first base. Looking up the germline V gene yields CDR1 MNHEY and CDR2 SVGAGI. V is pruned by 2 bases and J by 10 bases, leaving 8 bases of the junction without a gene match. Enrolling through a virtual design, the prospective study's participants ranged in age from roughly 18 to 90 years and lived across roughly 23 United States geographic areas. In the prospective study, cohorts were assigned on the basis of participant-reported clinical history obtained from a screening survey and a study questionnaire. Recovered participants in ImmuneRACE Cohort 3 were defined as having two consecutive negative NP/OP PCR tests, clearance from a healthcare professional, or resolution of symptoms. In the prospective study, whole blood, serum and a nasopharyngeal or oropharyngeal swab were collected from each participant by mobile phlebotomists. Additional blood draws and questionnaires over an approximately two-month period could optionally be provided by prospective study participants. Prospective study blood samples were shipped either frozen or at room temperature before DNA extraction.

The sample comes from a study of blood T cell repertoires in COVID-19 (dated by TCRdb to 2020 to 2021). With respect to the entire study: Samples from collaborators originated in the United States, Italy and Spain and spanned both the acute and convalescent phases of COVID-19. Where HLA class I and class II types were available, the types were taken from metadata supplied by the sample provider, not from assay-based typing. The sample metadata nearly always contained a de-identified subject ID, COVID-19 status, age in years and sex. The samples were drawn from the first 160 participants of the ongoing ImmuneRACE study and from 1,200 or so subjects provided by 6 global collaborators. A freely available public database, intended as a resource for researchers studying the immune response to SARS-CoV-2, is where the repertoires were released. The prospective study material was composed of cDNA or gDNA derived from T cells, B-cell-depleted T cells, or PBMCs. Deeply sampled blood TCRbeta repertoires from subjects exposed to, actively infected with, or recovered from COVID-19 were included in the dataset.

Overall results and qualifications from the work: How much clinical and demographic metadata was included differed by source and by participant, and the metadata was provided uncurated.

TCRbeta CDR3 regions were amplified from genomic DNA by means of the immunoSEQ Assay, a bias-controlled multiplex PCR. The study's own analysis went as follows. The number of nucleated cells in each sample was estimated from the amplification of reference gene primers within the assay. Sequence reads were collapsed and filtered to measure the absolute abundance of every unique TCRbeta CDR3 rearrangement. For each sample, productive Simpson clonality was calculated by taking the square root of Simpson's diversity index across productive rearrangements. TCRdb holds this immuneACCESS table with in-frame rearrangements only. Some clones are missing; in checked studies, unresolved V genes explain under half, and the rest has no known cause. V and J calls and clone size come straight from that table; D and trimming were deduced from the DNA. Counted in this sample were hundreds of thousands of clones; around 90% of them appeared once. The top ten clones comprise around 1.6% of the sample.

The sequence derives from a woman between 45 and 60 years old who had recovered from COVID-19. The sequencing input was PBMCs or T cells enriched from blood (not recorded which). Here the chain combines TRBV6-5 and TRBJ1-1; TRBD1 agrees with 12 junctional bases. The nucleotide sequence reads TGTGCCAGCAGTTACGGGACAGGGGGCCGAGTTCGAGCTTTCTTT. Translation gives CASSYGTGGRVRAFF.